This is a list of T cell receptor beta chains from one sample in a study of T cells after yellow fever vaccination. TCRdb re-called the 5' RACE reads through MiXCR, storing one row per CDR3 protein. The data contain about 210,000 distinct CDR3 sequences, about 3% of them seen just once; the ten biggest clones take up about 3%. Source: CD4+ T cells sorted from PBMCs, taken 10 days after the yellow fever booster vaccination. The receptors here all came from a man younger than 35 who received the YFV17D yellow fever vaccine. The CDR3 runs from the conserved cysteine through the conserved F or W. Each record gives: V gene, clone size, D gene, J gene, CDR3 DNA, CDR3 protein. D genes are given only for firm matches. Where a row states a size, it is once, few, many or the class of an expanded clone; other rows omit it.

V gene: TRBV29-1; clone size: .; D gene: .; J gene: TRBJ2-3; CDR3 DNA: TGCAGCGTTTCCCGGGTGGCGGGGAACACAGATACGCAGTATTTT; CDR3 protein: CSVSRVAGNTDTQYF
V gene: TRBV20-1; clone size: .; D gene: .; J gene: TRBJ1-3; CDR3 DNA: TGCAGTGCTAGAGATAGGGGATCCTCTGGAAACACCATATATTTT; CDR3 protein: CSARDRGSSGNTIYF
V gene: TRBV5-1; clone size: many; D gene: .; J gene: TRBJ2-3; CDR3 DNA: TGCGCCAGCAGCTTTGGGCCAGATACGCAGTATTTT; CDR3 protein: CASSFGPDTQYF
V gene: TRBV5-1; clone size: many; D gene: .; J gene: TRBJ2-1; CDR3 DNA: TGCGCCAGCAGCTTGGAGGGGGGGATCTACAATGAGCAGTTCTTC; CDR3 protein: CASSLEGGIYNEQFF
V gene: TRBV11-2; clone size: .; D gene: TRBD1; J gene: TRBJ1-1; CDR3 DNA: TGTGCCAGCAGCTTACTTCAGGGGGCAGGGACTGAAGCTTTCTTT; CDR3 protein: CASSLLQGAGTEAFF
V gene: TRBV3-1; clone size: few; D gene: .; J gene: TRBJ1-3; CDR3 DNA: TGTGCCAGCAGCCCCCGACAGAGGAGAAACACCATATATTTT; CDR3 protein: CASSPRQRRNTIYF
V gene: TRBV4-3; clone size: many; D gene: TRBD2; J gene: TRBJ2-7; CDR3 DNA: TGCGCCAGCAGCCTAGCGGGGGGCCGGGGAGAGCAGTACTTC; CDR3 protein: CASSLAGGRGEQYF
V gene: TRBV4-1; clone size: many; D gene: .; J gene: TRBJ1-1; CDR3 DNA: TGCGCCAGCAGCCAAGGCGGCGGTGCGGACACTGAAGCTTTCTTT; CDR3 protein: CASSQGGGADTEAFF
V gene: TRBV12-3/TRBV12-4; clone size: many; D gene: .; J gene: TRBJ2-3; CDR3 DNA: TGTGCCAGCAGTTTGACCGTCTCCCCTGCAGATACGCAGTATTTT; CDR3 protein: CASSLTVSPADTQYF
V gene: TRBV7-2; clone size: few; D gene: .; J gene: TRBJ2-6; CDR3 DNA: TGTGCCAGCAGCTTTACTTCTGGGGCCAACGTCCTGACTTTC; CDR3 protein: CASSFTSGANVLTF
V gene: TRBV5-1; clone size: many; D gene: TRBD1; J gene: TRBJ2-7; CDR3 DNA: TGCGCCAGCAGCGTCCCTGGACAGGGGGCTAACGAGCAGTACTTC; CDR3 protein: CASSVPGQGANEQYF
V gene: TRBV12-3/TRBV12-4; clone size: .; D gene: .; J gene: TRBJ2-6; CDR3 DNA: TGTGCCAGCAGTTTTTATGAGGAGACCAACGTCCTGACTTTC; CDR3 protein: CASSFYEETNVLTF
V gene: TRBV19; clone size: few; D gene: TRBD1; J gene: TRBJ2-1; CDR3 DNA: TGTGCCAGTAGTAATCATCCGGGACAGGGGATAGGGCAGTTCTTC; CDR3 protein: CASSNHPGQGIGQFF
V gene: TRBV19; clone size: many; D gene: .; J gene: TRBJ1-1; CDR3 DNA: TGTGCCAGTAGACCACACGGGACCGGACCGAACACTGAAGCTTTCTTT; CDR3 protein: CASRPHGTGPNTEAFF
V gene: TRBV7-2; clone size: many; D gene: .; J gene: TRBJ1-5; CDR3 DNA: TGTGCCAGCAGCTTAAGGGGGGCGCAGAGGCCCCAGCATTTT; CDR3 protein: CASSLRGAQRPQHF
V gene: TRBV6-6; clone size: .; D gene: .; J gene: TRBJ1-1; CDR3 DNA: TGTGCCAGCAGTTACTGGCGGACGAACACTGAAGCTTTCTTT; CDR3 protein: CASSYWRTNTEAFF
V gene: TRBV5-6; clone size: many; D gene: .; J gene: TRBJ1-2; CDR3 DNA: TGTGCCAGCAGCTTGGCTCTAGGACGGACGAACTATGGCTACACCTTC; CDR3 protein: CASSLALGRTNYGYTF
V gene: TRBV7-2; clone size: .; D gene: .; J gene: TRBJ2-7; CDR3 DNA: TGTGCCAGCAGCTTAGGCGGGCAAAGATACGAGCAGTACTTC; CDR3 protein: CASSLGGQRYEQYF
V gene: TRBV7-2; clone size: many; D gene: .; J gene: TRBJ1-2; CDR3 DNA: TGTGCCAGCAGCTTAGGGTTGGACTATGGCTACACCTTC; CDR3 protein: CASSLGLDYGYTF
V gene: TRBV2; clone size: many; D gene: .; J gene: TRBJ1-4; CDR3 DNA: TGTGCCAGCAAGGACAGAGAAACTAATGAAAAACTGTTTTTT; CDR3 protein: CASKDRETNEKLFF
V gene: TRBV3-1; clone size: .; D gene: .; J gene: TRBJ1-2; CDR3 DNA: TGTGCCAGCAGCCAAGGACTGACTTCTAACTATGGCTACACCTTC; CDR3 protein: CASSQGLTSNYGYTF
V gene: TRBV7-2; clone size: few; D gene: TRBD1; J gene: TRBJ1-5; CDR3 DNA: TGTGCCAGCAGCCTGGGGGACAGGGGTTTGCAGCCCCAGCATTTT; CDR3 protein: CASSLGDRGLQPQHF
V gene: TRBV20-1; clone size: few; D gene: .; J gene: TRBJ1-6; CDR3 DNA: TGCAGTGCTCGAGACAGAAGGGGAGGTGCTCCCCTCCACTTT; CDR3 protein: CSARDRRGGAPLHF
V gene: TRBV20-1; clone size: .; D gene: TRBD2; J gene: TRBJ2-1; CDR3 DNA: TGCAGTGCTGCTAAGGGAGGACTAGCGCAAGGCGAGCAGTTCTTC; CDR3 protein: CSAAKGGLAQGEQFF
V gene: TRBV20-1; clone size: .; D gene: TRBD2; J gene: TRBJ2-3; CDR3 DNA: TGCAGTGCTATGCGGACTAGCTTCTTCGATACGCAGTATTTT; CDR3 protein: CSAMRTSFFDTQYF
V gene: TRBV20-1; clone size: .; D gene: .; J gene: TRBJ1-2; CDR3 DNA: TGCAGTGCTAGAATTGGCAGGGTATGGGGCTACACCTTC; CDR3 protein: CSARIGRVWGYTF
V gene: TRBV10-3; clone size: few; D gene: TRBD2; J gene: TRBJ2-7; CDR3 DNA: TGTGCCATCAGTGCGGCTAGCGGGGACTACGAGCAGTACTTC; CDR3 protein: CAISAASGDYEQYF
V gene: TRBV4-3; clone size: many; D gene: .; J gene: TRBJ2-4; CDR3 DNA: TGCGCCAGCAGCCAGGCCGAGGGGGACATTCAGTACTTC; CDR3 protein: CASSQAEGDIQYF
V gene: TRBV11-2; clone size: many; D gene: .; J gene: TRBJ1-2; CDR3 DNA: TGTGCCAGCAGCCCGAGACAGGTAGTAGGTGGCTACACCTTC; CDR3 protein: CASSPRQVVGGYTF
V gene: TRBV20-1; clone size: many; D gene: .; J gene: TRBJ1-5; CDR3 DNA: TGCAGTGCTAGGCGCATTAGGCCAACCCTAGAGGGGGTAAATCAGCCCCAGCATTTT; CDR3 protein: CSARRIRPTLEGVNQPQHF
V gene: TRBV27; clone size: many; D gene: TRBD2; J gene: TRBJ2-1; CDR3 DNA: TGTGCCAGCAGTACCAGACTAGCGGGGGGCTATGAGCAGTTCTTC; CDR3 protein: CASSTRLAGGYEQFF
V gene: TRBV6-5; clone size: many; D gene: .; J gene: TRBJ2-7; CDR3 DNA: TGTGCCAGCACCCCGAATCAAGGGGGAAAGACCTACGAGCAGTACTTC; CDR3 protein: CASTPNQGGKTYEQYF
V gene: TRBV6-5; clone size: many; D gene: .; J gene: TRBJ1-1; CDR3 DNA: TGTGCCAGCACGACAGGCTTGGAAGCTTTCTTT; CDR3 protein: CASTTGLEAFF
V gene: TRBV7-9; clone size: .; D gene: .; J gene: TRBJ1-2; CDR3 DNA: TGTGCCAGCAACTTAGCGCCGGGGGCGCGGGCTAACTATGGCTACACCTTC; CDR3 protein: CASNLAPGARANYGYTF
V gene: TRBV9; clone size: many; D gene: TRBD1; J gene: TRBJ1-6; CDR3 DNA: TGTGCCAGCAGCCCCCGGGCCGGGACAGGGAGCTCACCCCTCCACTTT; CDR3 protein: CASSPRAGTGSSPLHF
V gene: TRBV3-1; clone size: .; D gene: .; J gene: TRBJ1-4; CDR3 DNA: TGTGCCAGCAGCCAGGGGGGAGAAAAACTGTTTTTT; CDR3 protein: CASSQGGEKLFF
V gene: TRBV5-1; clone size: many; D gene: TRBD1; J gene: TRBJ2-2; CDR3 DNA: TGCGCCAGCAGCCTGGGACAGGGGAACACCGGGGAGCTGTTTTTT; CDR3 protein: CASSLGQGNTGELFF
V gene: TRBV29-1; clone size: many; D gene: .; J gene: TRBJ2-4; CDR3 DNA: TGCAGCGGTGGGGACCATTTAGCCAAAAACATTCAGTACTTC; CDR3 protein: CSGGDHLAKNIQYF
V gene: TRBV12-3/TRBV12-4; clone size: many; D gene: TRBD1; J gene: TRBJ1-1; CDR3 DNA: TGTGCCAGCAGTCAGGGGGCGCGAAACACTGAAGCTTTCTTT; CDR3 protein: CASSQGARNTEAFF
V gene: TRBV7-2; clone size: .; D gene: .; J gene: TRBJ2-6; CDR3 DNA: TGTGCCAGCAGGGGATCGTCTGGGGCCAACGTCCTGACTTTC; CDR3 protein: CASRGSSGANVLTF
V gene: TRBV20-1; clone size: many; D gene: .; J gene: TRBJ2-1; CDR3 DNA: TGCAGTGCTAGAGCTGCCGGGACACAGTTCAATGAGCAGTTCTTC; CDR3 protein: CSARAAGTQFNEQFF
V gene: TRBV7-2; clone size: .; D gene: .; J gene: TRBJ1-5; CDR3 DNA: TGTGCCAGCAGCTTATTGGGGAGGCAGCCCCAGCATTTT; CDR3 protein: CASSLLGRQPQHF
V gene: TRBV7-7; clone size: .; D gene: TRBD2; J gene: TRBJ2-3; CDR3 DNA: TGTGCTAGCAGCTTACGCGGGAGCAGCACAGGTACGCAGTATTTT; CDR3 protein: CASSLRGSSTGTQYF
V gene: TRBV9; clone size: few; D gene: .; J gene: TRBJ2-1; CDR3 DNA: TGTGCCAGCACCCCGCCGGGGATGGATGAGCAGTTCTTC; CDR3 protein: CASTPPGMDEQFF
V gene: TRBV7-8; clone size: many; D gene: TRBD2; J gene: TRBJ2-2; CDR3 DNA: TGTGCCAGCCTGCTGGGCGGGGAGGGAACCGGGGAGCTGTTTTTT; CDR3 protein: CASLLGGEGTGELFF